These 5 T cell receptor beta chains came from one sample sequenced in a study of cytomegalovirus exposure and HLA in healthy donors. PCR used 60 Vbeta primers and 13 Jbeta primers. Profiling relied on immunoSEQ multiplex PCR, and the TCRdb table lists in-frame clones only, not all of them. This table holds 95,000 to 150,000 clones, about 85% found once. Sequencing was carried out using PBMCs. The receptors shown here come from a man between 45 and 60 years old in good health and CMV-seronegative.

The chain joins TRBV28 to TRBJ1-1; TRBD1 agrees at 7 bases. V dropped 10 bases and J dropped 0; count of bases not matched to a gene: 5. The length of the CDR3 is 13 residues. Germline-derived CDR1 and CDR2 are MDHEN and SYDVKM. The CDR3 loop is CATGQVMNTEAFF. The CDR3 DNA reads TGTGCCACAGGACAGGTGATGAACACTGAAGCTTTCTTT. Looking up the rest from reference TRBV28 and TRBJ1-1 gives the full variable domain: DVKVTQSSRYLVKRTGEKVFLECVQDMDHENMFWYRQDPGLGLRLIYFSYDVKMKEKGDIPEGYSVSREKKERFSLILESASTNQTSMYLCATGQVMNTEAFFGQGTRLTVV.

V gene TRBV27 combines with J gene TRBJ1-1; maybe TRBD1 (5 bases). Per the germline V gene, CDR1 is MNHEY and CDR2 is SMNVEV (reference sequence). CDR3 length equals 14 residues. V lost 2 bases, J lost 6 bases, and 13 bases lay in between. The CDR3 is CASSLGARASEAFF. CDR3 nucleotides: TGTGCCAGCAGTTTAGGCGCCAGGGCCTCTGAAGCTTTCTTT.

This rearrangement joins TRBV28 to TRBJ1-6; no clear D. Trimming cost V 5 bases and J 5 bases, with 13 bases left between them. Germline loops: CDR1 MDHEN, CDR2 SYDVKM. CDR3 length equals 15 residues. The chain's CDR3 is CASSPMMGDNSPLHF. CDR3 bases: TGTGCCAGCAGTCCCATGATGGGAGATAATTCACCCCTCCACTTT.

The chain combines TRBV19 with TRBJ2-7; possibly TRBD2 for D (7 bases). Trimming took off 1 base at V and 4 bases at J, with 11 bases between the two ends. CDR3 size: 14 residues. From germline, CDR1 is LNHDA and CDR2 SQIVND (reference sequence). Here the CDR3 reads CASSIGGGGYEQYF. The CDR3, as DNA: TGTGCCAGTAGTATAGGAGGGGGGGGTTACGAGCAGTACTTC.

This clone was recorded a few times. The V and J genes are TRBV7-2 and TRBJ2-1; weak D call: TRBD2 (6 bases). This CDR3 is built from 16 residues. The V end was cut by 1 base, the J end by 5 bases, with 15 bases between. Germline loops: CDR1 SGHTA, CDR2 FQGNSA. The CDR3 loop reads CASSLVSLAINNEQFF. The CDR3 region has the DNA TGTGCCAGCAGCTTAGTTTCCCTAGCGATTAACAATGAGCAGTTCTTC.